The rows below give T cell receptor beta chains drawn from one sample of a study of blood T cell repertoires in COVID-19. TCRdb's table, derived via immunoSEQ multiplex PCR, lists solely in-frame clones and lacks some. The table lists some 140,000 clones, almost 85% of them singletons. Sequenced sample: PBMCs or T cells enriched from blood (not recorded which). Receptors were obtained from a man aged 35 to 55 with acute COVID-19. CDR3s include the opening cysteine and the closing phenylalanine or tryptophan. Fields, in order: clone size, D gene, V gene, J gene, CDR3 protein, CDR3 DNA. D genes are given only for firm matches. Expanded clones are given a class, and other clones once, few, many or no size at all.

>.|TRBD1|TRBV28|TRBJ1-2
CASSSDRGPFPYGGYTF
TGTGCCAGCAGTTCGGACAGGGGGCCATTTCCTTATGGAGGCTACACCTTC
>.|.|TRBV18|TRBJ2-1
CASSPADSSYNEQFF
TGTGCCAGCTCACCAGCTGACAGTTCCTACAATGAGCAGTTCTTC
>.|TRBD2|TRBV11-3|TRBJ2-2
CASSPGGSRAGELFF
TGTGCCAGCAGCCCCGGGGGGAGCCGGGCCGGGGAGCTGTTTTTT
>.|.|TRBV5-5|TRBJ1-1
CASSLFAGRTEAFF
TGTGCCAGCAGCTTGTTCGCAGGGCGGACTGAAGCTTTCTTT
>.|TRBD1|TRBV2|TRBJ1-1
CASNEQGADTEAFF
TGTGCCAGCAACGAACAGGGGGCGGACACTGAAGCTTTCTTT
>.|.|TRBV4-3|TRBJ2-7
CASSIAGTEGFDEQYF
TGCGCCAGCAGCATCGCCGGGACGGAGGGATTCGACGAGCAGTACTTC
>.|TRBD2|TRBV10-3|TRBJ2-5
CAISRRREVQETQYF
TGTGCCATCAGTCGGCGGCGGGAGGTTCAAGAGACCCAGTACTTC
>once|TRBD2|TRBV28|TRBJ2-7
CASSRGLAGYYEQYF
TGTGCCAGCAGTCGTGGACTAGCGGGATACTACGAGCAGTACTTC
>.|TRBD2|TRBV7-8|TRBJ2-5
CASSLGLQETQYF
TGTGCCAGCAGCCTGGGACTACAAGAGACCCAGTACTTC
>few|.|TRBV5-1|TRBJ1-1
CASSLVGSGAFF
TGCGCCAGCAGCTTGGTAGGGAGTGGCGCTTTCTTT
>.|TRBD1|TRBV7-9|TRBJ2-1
CASSATGTGEGEQFF
TGTGCCAGCAGCGCAACCGGGACAGGGGAGGGTGAGCAGTTCTTC
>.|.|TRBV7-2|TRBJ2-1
CASSLSQAYSLFF
TGTGCCAGCAGCTTAAGTCAGGCCTACTCACTGTTCTTC
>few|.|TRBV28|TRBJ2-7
CASSLQGLSYEQYF
TGTGCCAGCAGTTTACAGGGTCTTTCTTACGAGCAGTACTTC
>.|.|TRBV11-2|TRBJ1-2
CASSLGAGARYGYTF
TGTGCCAGCAGCTTAGGTGCGGGGGCCCGCTATGGCTACACCTTC
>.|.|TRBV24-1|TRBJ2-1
CATSATYNEQFF
TGTGCCACCAGTGCAACATACAATGAGCAGTTCTTC
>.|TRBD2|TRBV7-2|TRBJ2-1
CASSLERGGENEQFF
TGTGCCAGCAGCCTCGAGCGGGGGGGAGAGAATGAGCAGTTCTTC
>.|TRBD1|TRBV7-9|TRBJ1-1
CASSLRTGNTEAFF
TGTGCCAGCAGCTTAAGGACAGGGAACACTGAAGCTTTCTTT
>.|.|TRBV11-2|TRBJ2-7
CASSLANEQYF
TGTGCCAGCAGCTTAGCAAACGAGCAGTACTTC
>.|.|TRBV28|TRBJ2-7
CASRRFGEQYF
TGTGCCAGCCGGAGGTTTGGGGAGCAGTACTTC
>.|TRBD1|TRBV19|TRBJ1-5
CASMNRGEQPQHF
TGTGCCAGTATGAACAGGGGAGAACAGCCCCAGCATTTT
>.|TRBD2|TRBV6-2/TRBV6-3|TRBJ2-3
CASSLLAEGTDTQYF
TGTGCCAGCAGTCTACTAGCGGAGGGCACAGATACGCAGTATTTT
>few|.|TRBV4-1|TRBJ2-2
CASSPSPGNTGELFF
TGCGCCAGCAGCCCAAGCCCAGGAAACACCGGGGAGCTGTTTTTT
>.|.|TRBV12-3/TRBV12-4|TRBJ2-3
CASSLTDTQYF
TGTGCCAGCAGCCTCACAGATACGCAGTATTTT
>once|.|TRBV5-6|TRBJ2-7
CASSAIGAASIYEQYF
TGTGCCAGCAGCGCTATTGGGGCTGCTTCCATCTACGAGCAGTACTTC
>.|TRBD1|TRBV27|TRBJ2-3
CASTETGGNTDTQYF
TGTGCCAGCACAGAAACAGGGGGGAATACAGATACGCAGTATTTT
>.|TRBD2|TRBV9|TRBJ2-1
CASSVSSGGYNEQFF
TGTGCCAGCAGCGTTTCTAGCGGGGGGTACAATGAGCAGTTCTTC
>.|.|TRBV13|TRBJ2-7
CASRRGLSSYEQYF
TGTGCCAGCCGCAGAGGCTTGAGCTCCTACGAGCAGTACTTC
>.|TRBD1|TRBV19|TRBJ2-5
CASSLPRTGAQETQYF
TGTGCCAGTAGTCTACCAAGGACAGGAGCCCAAGAGACCCAGTACTTC
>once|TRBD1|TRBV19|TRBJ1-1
CASSNNRGSTEAFF
TGTGCCAGTAGTAATAACAGGGGGTCTACTGAAGCTTTCTTT
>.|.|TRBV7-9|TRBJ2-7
CASSSRTLADAPRNF
TGTGCCAGCAGCTCCCGGACACTAGCTGATGCGCCGAGGAACTTC
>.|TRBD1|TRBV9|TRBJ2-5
CASSAQGDRETQYF
TGTGCCAGCAGCGCCCAGGGGGACCGGGAGACCCAGTACTTC
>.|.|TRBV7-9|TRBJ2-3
CASRELVADTQYF
TGTGCTAGCAGAGAGTTAGTCGCAGATACGCAGTATTTT
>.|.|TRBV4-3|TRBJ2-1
CASSYITGYEQFF
TGCGCCAGCAGCTATATAACAGGCTATGAGCAGTTCTTC
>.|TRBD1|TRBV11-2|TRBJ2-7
CASSLWGQGSYEQYF
TGTGCCAGCAGCCTGTGGGGACAGGGGTCGTACGAGCAGTACTTC
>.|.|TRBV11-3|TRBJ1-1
CASSLEGARTEAFF
TGTGCCAGCAGCTTAGAGGGGGCGAGGACTGAAGCTTTCTTT
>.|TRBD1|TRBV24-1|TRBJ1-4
CATSDSDRGDEKLFF
TGTGCCACCAGTGATTCGGACAGGGGTGATGAAAAACTGTTTTTT
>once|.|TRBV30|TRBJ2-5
CAWSVRETQYF
TGTGCCTGGAGTGTGAGGGAGACCCAGTACTTC
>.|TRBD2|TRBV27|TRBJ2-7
CAGPGLGSKQYF
TGTGCCGGACCTGGACTAGGAAGTAAGCAGTACTTC
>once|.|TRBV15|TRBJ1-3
CATSRGQGYGNTIYF
TGTGCCACCAGCAGAGGGCAGGGGTATGGAAACACCATATATTTT
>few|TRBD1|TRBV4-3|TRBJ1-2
CASSQDNRGRAGYTF
TGCGCCAGCAGCCAAGATAATAGGGGGCGCGCCGGCTACACCTTC
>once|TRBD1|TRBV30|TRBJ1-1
CAWSEGTAGPEAFF
TGTGCCTGGAGTGAGGGGACAGCAGGCCCTGAAGCTTTCTTT
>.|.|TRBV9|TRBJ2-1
CASSAGLGWDEQFF
TGTGCCAGCAGCGCCGGACTGGGTTGGGATGAGCAGTTCTTC
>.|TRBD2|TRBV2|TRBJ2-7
CASSEGLAVDYEQYF
TGTGCCAGCAGTGAAGGGCTAGCGGTTGACTACGAGCAGTACTTC
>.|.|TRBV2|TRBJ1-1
CASDRIGDTEAFF
TGTGCCAGCGATCGGATAGGGGACACTGAAGCTTTCTTT
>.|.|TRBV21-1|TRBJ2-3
CASSNYRTGKRFTDTQYF
TGTGCCAGCAGCAACTACAGGACAGGCAAAAGATTCACAGATACGCAGTATTTT
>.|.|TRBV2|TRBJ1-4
CATLPGLANEKLFF
TGTGCCACCCTCCCGGGACTGGCTAATGAAAAACTGTTTTTT
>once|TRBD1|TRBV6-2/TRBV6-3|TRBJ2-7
CASSRRSDRVYEQYF
TGTGCCAGCAGCCGCCGGTCCGACAGGGTCTACGAGCAGTACTTC
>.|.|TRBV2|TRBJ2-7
CASRKAGEEGEQYF
TGTGCCAGCCGAAAGGCAGGGGAAGAAGGGGAGCAGTACTTC